This T cell receptor beta chain was found in a study of T-cell reconstitution after alpha-beta-depleted transplantation in children. Germline values: CDR1 SGHDN, CDR2 FVKESK. The V end lost 0 bases, the J end lost 1 base, and 8 bases lay between the germline ends. The CDR3 extends over 15 amino acids. This clonotype was recorded at least ten times. Its target is unknown. Findings and limits, study-wide: Some patients owed their high day-60 TCRbeta diversity to surviving recipient T cells and thymic progenitors.

Preparation of the TCRbeta library involved a method that used unique molecular identifiers. MiXCR, applied by TCRdb to the PCR reads, yields one record per CDR3 protein. The sample holds about 600,000 distinct CDR3 sequences, 23% seen once. The chain has TRBV14 and TRBJ2-3; D call uncertain. The receptor comes from a boy in the first two years of life who had a stem cell transplant for acute myeloid leukemia, so the T cells may come from the graft donor. The sequenced sample was PBMCs, mostly from graft donor cells, obtained 360 days after TCRalphabeta/CD19-depleted stem cell transplant. As DNA, the CDR3 is TGTGCCAGCAGCCAAGAACTACGACGCACAGATACGCAGTATTTT. Protein product: CASSQELRRTDTQYF.